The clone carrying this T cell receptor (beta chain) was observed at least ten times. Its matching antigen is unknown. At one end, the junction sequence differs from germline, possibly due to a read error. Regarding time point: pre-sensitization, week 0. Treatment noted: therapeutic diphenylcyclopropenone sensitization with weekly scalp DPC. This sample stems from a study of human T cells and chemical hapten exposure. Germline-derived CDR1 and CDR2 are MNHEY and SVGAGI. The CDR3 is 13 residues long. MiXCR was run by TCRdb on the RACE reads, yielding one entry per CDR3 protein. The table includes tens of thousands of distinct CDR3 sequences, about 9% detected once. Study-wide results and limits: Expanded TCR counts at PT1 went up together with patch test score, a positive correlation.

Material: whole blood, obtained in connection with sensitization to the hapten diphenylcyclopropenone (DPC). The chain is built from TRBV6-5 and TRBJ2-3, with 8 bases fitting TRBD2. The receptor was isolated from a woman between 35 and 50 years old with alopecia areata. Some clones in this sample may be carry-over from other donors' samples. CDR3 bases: TGTGTCAGCATGGCGGGGGGAACAGATACGCAGTATTTT. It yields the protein CVSMAGGTDTQYF.